The rows below give T cell receptor beta chains drawn from one sample of a study of blood T cells in healthy people across ages. TCRdb recomputed calls from the 5' RACE reads with MiXCR, one row per CDR3 protein. The sample contains approximately 1.5 million distinct CDR3 sequences, almost 35% of which appear only once. Sequences were obtained from blood. The receptor set was obtained from a woman younger than 45 in good health. The CDR3 runs from the conserved cysteine through the conserved F or W. The D gene is left open where the match is weak. Only some rows state a clone size, as once, few, many or a class for expanded clones.

>TRBJ2-7|TRBV7-9|few|NA
TGTGCCAGCAGCGGCCCGGAACAGACCTACGAGCGGTACTTC
CASSGPEQTYERYF
>TRBJ1-2|TRBV6-1|NA|NA
TGTGCCAGCCCGAAGGGGGGGTACGGTGAAGACGGCTACACCTTC
CASPKGGYGEDGYTF
>TRBJ1-2|TRBV20-1|NA|TRBD1
TGCAGTGCCTTGGACGGGACAGGGCGATCTGACTATGGCTACACCTTC
CSALDGTGRSDYGYTF
>TRBJ2-1|TRBV29-1|NA|TRBD2
TGCAGCGGAACTAGCGGGAGGGGCGGGTACAATGAGCAGTTCTTC
CSGTSGRGGYNEQFF
>TRBJ2-7|TRBV15|few|NA
TGTGCCACCAGCGGGGCGGACGGCAACTACGAGCAGTACTTC
CATSGADGNYEQYF
>TRBJ2-1|TRBV20-1|NA|NA
TGCAATGCTAGAGAGGCGGGGTATGCATACAATGAGCAGTTCTTC
CNAREAGYAYNEQFF
>TRBJ1-5|TRBV11-2|few|NA
TGTGCCAGCAGCTTAGATCTATTTCAGCCCCAGCATTTT
CASSLDLFQPQHF
>TRBJ2-1|TRBV13|few|TRBD2
TGTGCCAGCAGCCCGACCGGGACTAGCGGGAGCTCCTACAATGAGCAGTTCTTC
CASSPTGTSGSSYNEQFF
>TRBJ2-1|TRBV4-2|NA|TRBD2
TGTGCCAGCAGCCTTAGCGGGGGGTTCACCTACAATGAGCAGTTCTTC
CASSLSGGFTYNEQFF
>TRBJ1-1|TRBV5-1|NA|TRBD1
TGCGCCAGCAGCTTGGGGGCAGGGGGCGTCGGCACTGAAGCTTTCTTT
CASSLGAGGVGTEAFF
>TRBJ1-2|TRBV5-6|NA|NA
TGTGCCAGCACTAAAAGGTTACAGAGTAGTGGCTACACCTTC
CASTKRLQSSGYTF